The clone carrying this TCR beta chain has more than one count but fewer than ten. No antigen is known for it. CDR1 MDHEN and CDR2 SYDVKM come from the germline V gene. After removal of 10 bases from V and 10 bases from J, the junction contained 10 bases not matched to a gene. This CDR3 is built from 14 residues. Expressed TCRB transcripts were sequenced after all isolated RNA was converted to cDNA. Here immunoSEQ multiplex PCR was the method, and the copy in TCRdb shows in-frame clones only, minus some. The sample records 300,000 or so clones, 13% to 15% being singletons. The record originates from a study of beta chain features in type 1 diabetes. Study results and caveats: cDNA-based reads could over-represent cells with high TCR expression. Patients showed naive, central memory and Treg TCRB repertoires that appeared more similar than those of healthy donors. Among all four CD4+ subsets, Type 1 diabetes patients had TCRB CDR3s that were moderately but significantly shorter.

The sample comprised naive CD4+ T cells from blood. This clonotype originated in a man aged 30 to 39 with type 1 diabetes. V gene TRBV28 combines with J gene TRBJ2-1; 13 positions agree with TRBD2. The CDR3 region has the DNA TGTGCCACCTCCGGGACTAGCGGGACATGGGAGCAGTTCTTC. Its translation is CATSGTSGTWEQFF.